The 27 T cell receptor beta chains below come from one sample, sequenced in a study of T cells in Graves' hyperthyroidism and ophthalmopathy. TCR beta CDR3 regions were amplified from RNA. First-round RT-PCR with HTBI primers amplified the TCR CDR3 region. TCRdb ran MiXCR on the multiplex PCR reads and lists one entry per CDR3 protein. The sample has over 250,000 distinct CDR3 sequences; 25% are singletons. The sequenced material came from blood. The origin of the receptors is a man aged 35 to 55 with Graves' hyperthyroidism that later progressed to Graves' ophthalmopathy.

This CDR3 reads CASSQQGQVYEQYF. The CDR3 DNA reads TGTGCCAGCAGCCAACAGGGGCAGGTCTACGAGCAGTACTTC. The rearrangement joins TRBV27 to TRBJ2-7; 7 positions match TRBD1. Germline CDR1 and CDR2: MNHEY and SMNVEV (reference sequence). The CDR3 totals 14 residues. V lost 6 bases and J lost 3; bases outside the gene matches: 8.

The chain joins TRBV24-1 to TRBJ1-5; 8 bases agree with TRBD1. CDR3 length: 19 amino acids. Germline-derived CDR1 and CDR2 are KGHDR and SFDVKD. The trim removed 4 bases at V and 0 bases at J, leaving 13 bases unmatched. CDR3 region: CATSDTPRTGKNSNQPQHF. The DNA of the CDR3 is TGTGCCACCAGTGACACGCCCCGGACAGGGAAAAATAGCAATCAGCCCCAGCATTTT.

The chain employs TRBV12-3 or TRBV12-4 and TRBJ2-7, with 8 bases matching TRBD1. The J segment lost 4 bases and the V segment lost 5 bases, leaving 13 bases of the junction unmatched. The CDR3 consists of 16 residues. CDR3 sequence (DNA): TGTGCCAGCAGTCCCGACCCCGGGACAGGTCAATACGAGCAGTACTTC. The encoded protein is CASSPDPGTGQYEQYF.

V and J are TRBV28 and TRBJ1-2; D unclear. The V end was cut by 3 bases, the J end by 3 bases, with 20 bases between. This CDR3 is 17 amino acids long. Germline lookup yields CDR1 MDHEN and CDR2 SYDVKM. The DNA of the CDR3 is TGTGCCAGCAGTTTCCCCGTTTACGCCGAGGGTGACTATGGCTACACCTTC. It specifies CASSFPVYAEGDYGYTF.

This clonotype was observed a handful of times. CDR3 sequence: CASSPTGLRSYEQYF. The CDR3 bases are TGTGCCAGCAGTCCGACGGGACTCCGATCCTACGAGCAGTACTTC. The V call is TRBV27, the J call TRBJ2-7; D is perhaps TRBD2 (6 bases). The CDR3 length is 15 residues. With 5 bases removed from V and 1 base from J, the gap between germline ends came to 15 bases. CDR1 is MNHEY and CDR2 is SMNVEV in the germline V gene (reference sequence).

Points on this clonotype: A much more abundant neighbour one base away suggests this may be a read error. The rearrangement uses TRBV30 and TRBJ2-4, with unresolved D. CDR1 is GTSNPN and CDR2 is SVGIG in the germline V gene (reference sequence). The CDR3 spans 14 residues. Deletions cut 5 bases from V and 2 bases from J, with 13 bases between. CDR3 region: CAWGRRATKNIQYF. The CDR3 nucleotides are TGTGCCTGGGGCAGGAGAGCAACCAAAAACATTCAGTACTTC. The full variable domain, completed using reference TRBV30 and TRBJ2-4, is SQTIHQWPATLVQPVGSPLSLECTVEGTSNPNLYWYRQAAGRGLQLLFYSVGIGQISSEVPQNLSASRPQDRQFILSSKKLLLSDSGFYLCAWGRRATKNIQYFGAGTRLSVL.

This clonotype was seen at least ten times. J is TRBJ2-5 and V is TRBV29-1; 7 nucleotides agree with TRBD2. The germline gives CDR1 SQVTM, CDR2 ANQGSEA. The CDR3 totals 13 residues. V was pared by 4 bases and J by 0 bases, with 2 bases of the junction left unmatched. CDR3 sequence (DNA): TGCAGCGTTGTCCTAGCGGACCAAGAGACCCAGTACTTC. This encodes CSVVLADQETQYF.

The V call is TRBV25-1, the J call TRBJ2-5; 10 nucleotides match TRBD2. This CDR3 has 14 amino acids. Per germline, CDR1 MGHDK and CDR2 SYGVNS. The V gene end was trimmed by 6 bases and the J gene end by 3 bases; junction bases not matched to a gene: 4. CDR3 nucleotide sequence: TGTGCCAGCAGGGGGCTAGCGGGAGAAGAGACCCAGTACTTC. Protein sequence: CASRGLAGEETQYF.

This clonotype has a count of ten or more. The rearrangement joins TRBV6-2 or TRBV6-3 to TRBJ2-7, with unresolved D. The V gene's germline CDR1 is MNHEY and CDR2 SVGEGT. CDR3 length: 14 amino acids. V was cut by 0 bases and J by 5 bases, with 11 bases left in between. The CDR3 DNA follows: TGTGCCAGCAGTTACTCGAAGGGAATGCACGAGCAGTACTTC. It codes for CASSYSKGMHEQYF.

The CDR3 here is CASSFTGAPYEQYF. In DNA form, the CDR3 reads TGTGCCAGCAGTTTTACAGGGGCCCCCTACGAGCAGTACTTC. The gene calls are TRBV12-3 or TRBV12-4 and TRBJ2-7; 7 bases agree with TRBD1. This CDR3 contains 14 residues. The V segment lost 3 bases and the J segment 2 bases; nucleotides outside the gene matches: 4.

In its sample, this clonotype was seen many times. The chain couples TRBV20-1 to TRBJ2-5; D possibly matches TRBD1 or TRBD2 (6 bases each). Trimming took 2 bases from V and 3 from J, leaving 13 bases between them. This CDR3 spans 14 amino acids. Germline CDR1 and CDR2: DFQATT and SNEGSKA (reference sequence). CDR3 coding DNA: TGCAGTGCTAGAAAAGGGGGGCGAGAAGAGACCCAGTACTTC. Protein sequence: CSARKGGREETQYF.

The sample holds many counts of this clonotype. This sequence joins TRBV12-3 or TRBV12-4 and TRBJ2-5; D remains ambiguous. The V end was cut by 1 base, the J end by 4 bases, with 7 bases between. The CDR3 consists of 13 residues. The CDR3 is CASSLDQRETQYF. DNA for the CDR3: TGTGCCAGCAGTTTAGACCAGAGAGAGACCCAGTACTTC.

This clonotype was detected ten times or more. The chain couples TRBV6-1 to TRBJ1-6; D gene unclear. Germline CDR1 MNHNS, CDR2 SASEGT. The CDR3 loop spans 13 amino acids. V lost 8 bases and J lost 5, with 10 bases in between. CDR3 protein: CASSLSDNSPLHF. CDR3 DNA: TGTGCCAGCTCTCTTTCGGATAATTCACCCCTCCACTTT.

This clonotype was picked up many times. The genes are TRBV24-1 and TRBJ1-2; TRBD1 agrees at 7 bases. The CDR3 has 16 residues. Trimming took 4 bases from V and 3 from J; bases not matched to a gene: 10. CDR1 and CDR2 from the germline V gene are KGHDR and SFDVKD. CDR3 in amino acids: CATSDPGQVGDYGYTF. As DNA, the CDR3 is TGTGCCACCAGTGACCCTGGACAGGTCGGGGACTATGGCTACACCTTC.

The table lists this clonotype with a count of one. The chain recombines TRBV6-2 or TRBV6-3 with TRBJ1-5; TRBD1 matches 9 bases. The CDR3 is 16 residues long. Germline loops: CDR1 MNHEY, CDR2 SVGEGT. V lost 6 bases, J lost 5 bases, and 11 bases stayed unmatched. CDR3 protein: CASRLSRDRVDQPQHF. CDR3 nucleotide sequence: TGTGCCAGCAGATTAAGCCGGGACAGGGTCGATCAGCCCCAGCATTTT.

This clonotype has at least ten counts. V is TRBV10-3 and J is TRBJ1-6; D is uncertain. The length of the CDR3 is 15 residues. Trimming removed 0 bases from V and 8 bases from J, with 11 bases in between. Germline values: CDR1 ENHRY, CDR2 SYGVKD. Here the CDR3 reads CAISESRRVDSPLHF. DNA for the CDR3: TGTGCCATCAGTGAGTCGAGGAGGGTCGATTCACCCCTCCACTTT.

J is TRBJ2-2 and V is TRBV19, with D unresolved. This CDR3 is built from 13 residues. Trimming took 3 bases from V and 8 from J, leaving 10 bases between them. Germline-derived CDR1 and CDR2 are LNHDA and SQIVND (reference sequence). The CDR3 region has the DNA TGTGCCAGTAGTATGTTAGGGTCTGGGGAGCTGTTTTTT. It yields the protein CASSMLGSGELFF.

The chain couples TRBV30 to TRBJ1-1; a possible D gene is TRBD1 (5 bases). The V gene's germline CDR1 is GTSNPN and CDR2 SVGIG (reference sequence). This CDR3 is 11 amino acids long. Trimming removed 1 base from V and 7 bases from J, with 7 bases in between. Written as DNA, the CDR3 is TGTGCCTGGAGTGGGACATTTGAAGCTTTCTTT. Its protein product is CAWSGTFEAFF.

This clonotype was observed a single time. The chain uses TRBV7-1 and TRBJ2-7, with 10 bases matching TRBD2. Being an ORF, TRBV7-1 has a function that is uncertain. V shed 5 bases, J shed 3 bases, and the junction held 19 bases outside the gene matches. This CDR3 region has 19 residues. For the CDR3, the DNA is TGTGCCAGCAGCCCCCTGATCGGAGTAGCGGGAGGCCGGTACTACGAGCAGTACTTC. This encodes CASSPLIGVAGGRYYEQYF.

This clonotype was counted many times. V usage is TRBV9 and J usage is TRBJ1-1; D gene uncertain. V lost 4 bases to trimming and J lost 3 bases, with 13 bases between them. Germline V gene sequence: CDR1 SGDLS, CDR2 YYNGEE. The CDR3 sequence is 14 residues long. This CDR3 reads CASSSRTVDTEAFF. As DNA, the CDR3 is TGTGCCAGCAGCTCGAGGACCGTAGACACTGAAGCTTTCTTT.

This clonotype was seen ten or more times. The chain joins TRBV20-1 to TRBJ2-5, with 9 bases that match TRBD1. V dropped 5 bases and J dropped 3; count of bases not matched to a gene: 4. Germline V gene data show CDR1 as DFQATT and CDR2 as SNEGSKA (reference sequence). The CDR3 extends over 13 amino acids. The CDR3 coding sequence is TGCAGTGCTCGCGGGACAGGGAAAGAGACCCAGTACTTC. Its translation is CSARGTGKETQYF.

This clonotype was detected many times. The gene calls are TRBV6-5 and TRBJ1-1; D may be TRBD1 (5 bases). The length of the CDR3 is 12 residues. V dropped 11 bases and J dropped 4 bases, with 14 bases sitting between them. Germline V gene data show CDR1 as MNHEY and CDR2 as SVGAGI. CDR3 nucleotide sequence: TGTGCCGGGGCGGAGGGATTCACTGAAGCTTTCTTT. This codes for CAGAEGFTEAFF.

In its sample, this clonotype was seen many times. The chain joins TRBV11-2 to TRBJ2-5; TRBD2 matches 16 bases. This CDR3 has 17 amino acids. Germline V CDR1 and CDR2: SGHAT, FQNNGV. The V gene end was trimmed by 5 bases and the J gene end by 5 bases; junction bases not matched to a gene: 8. CDR3 region: CASSGKGLAGGGETQYF. CDR3 bases: TGTGCCAGCAGCGGAAAGGGACTAGCGGGAGGGGGGGAGACCCAGTACTTC.

This clonotype came up a few times. The chain combines TRBV9 with TRBJ1-1; no firm D call. Germline V lookup: CDR1 SGDLS, CDR2 YYNGEE. This CDR3 contains 15 residues. V dropped 4 bases and J dropped 1 base, with 14 bases sitting between them. The CDR3 loop reads CASSPWTPPNTEAFF. The CDR3 nucleotides are TGTGCCAGCAGCCCCTGGACCCCTCCGAACACTGAAGCTTTCTTT. Complete variable domain (other parts from reference TRBV9 and TRBJ1-1): DSGVTQTPKHLITATGQRVTLRCSPRSGDLSVYWYQQSLDQGLQFLIQYYNGEERAKGNILERFSAQQFPDLHSELNLSSLELGDSALYFCASSPWTPPNTEAFFGQGTRLTVV.

This clonotype has at least ten counts. The junction differs from germline at one of its ends, possibly a read error. V usage is TRBV6-5 and J usage is TRBJ1-3, with a weak D call TRBD1 (5 bases). The CDR3 consists of 17 residues. Germline V CDR1 and CDR2: MNHEY, SVGAGI. The CDR3 DNA sequence: TGTGCCAGCAGTTACACATCAGGGTATTCCTCTGGAGACACCATATATTTT. It is translated as CASSYTSGYSSGDTIYF.

The gene calls are TRBV12-3 or TRBV12-4 and TRBJ2-5; TRBD2 agrees at 12 bases. V dropped 4 bases and J dropped 2; count of bases not matched to a gene: 8. The CDR3 is made up of 17 amino acids. The CDR3 loop is CASSSGGLAGFQETQYF. The CDR3 nucleotides are TGTGCCAGCAGTTCTGGGGGACTAGCGGGTTTTCAAGAGACCCAGTACTTC.

This clonotype was counted a few times. The chain has TRBV6-2 or TRBV6-3 and TRBJ2-5, with unresolved D. In germline, CDR1 is MNHEY, CDR2 SVGEGT. This CDR3 has 13 residues. V shed 6 bases and J shed 2 bases, with 10 bases lying between them. In DNA, the CDR3 is TGTGCCAGCAGCAGGAAGGGACAAGAGACCCAGTACTTC. It is translated as CASSRKGQETQYF.